This is a list of T cell receptor beta chains from one sample in a study of T cells in Graves' hyperthyroidism and ophthalmopathy. TCRdb recomputed calls from the multiplex PCR reads with MiXCR, one row per CDR3 protein. The data show about 270,000 distinct CDR3 sequences, roughly 15% seen once. Sample: blood. Receptors originate from a woman in her forties or fifties with Graves' hyperthyroidism that later progressed to Graves' ophthalmopathy. CDR3s include the opening cysteine and the closing phenylalanine or tryptophan. Fields, in order: clone size, J gene, V gene, CDR3 protein. Only part of the rows carry a size: once, few, many, or a class if the clone is expanded.

clone_size: once; j_call: TRBJ2-1; v_call: TRBV5-1; cdr3_aa: CASSVDAGQGPYNEQFF
clone_size: many; j_call: TRBJ1-1; v_call: TRBV10-3; cdr3_aa: CAISESLNPAFF
clone_size: .; j_call: TRBJ2-7; v_call: TRBV20-1; cdr3_aa: CSAGRTGDYEQYF
clone_size: many; j_call: TRBJ1-2; v_call: TRBV3-1; cdr3_aa: CASSRGQGAGYGYTF
clone_size: many; j_call: TRBJ1-2; v_call: TRBV6-1; cdr3_aa: CASSEGWDRGYTF
clone_size: .; j_call: TRBJ1-2; v_call: TRBV5-4; cdr3_aa: CASSLAGVRGYTF
clone_size: many; j_call: TRBJ2-7; v_call: TRBV25-1; cdr3_aa: CASSATGILSYEQYF
clone_size: many; j_call: TRBJ2-3; v_call: TRBV3-1; cdr3_aa: CASSQRRGNTDTQYF
clone_size: many; j_call: TRBJ2-5; v_call: TRBV6-1; cdr3_aa: CASRGLRQGTQYF
clone_size: .; j_call: TRBJ1-5; v_call: TRBV28; cdr3_aa: CASSLYGGQQPQHF
clone_size: few; j_call: TRBJ2-3; v_call: TRBV5-1; cdr3_aa: CASTSRAVSIFPDTQYF
clone_size: many; j_call: TRBJ2-2; v_call: TRBV20-1; cdr3_aa: CSARTIATHGELFF
clone_size: many; j_call: TRBJ2-3; v_call: TRBV7-3; cdr3_aa: CASSPGLAGASQYF
clone_size: many; j_call: TRBJ2-5; v_call: TRBV4-1; cdr3_aa: CASSQDFLAETQYF
clone_size: many; j_call: TRBJ1-1; v_call: TRBV3-1; cdr3_aa: CASSERGSGTEAFF
clone_size: few; j_call: TRBJ1-2; v_call: TRBV6-1; cdr3_aa: CASSEGLGNYGYTF
clone_size: many; j_call: TRBJ2-5; v_call: TRBV7-7; cdr3_aa: CASSSVSGEETQYF
clone_size: many; j_call: TRBJ1-4; v_call: TRBV24-1; cdr3_aa: CATSDGTGANEKLFF
clone_size: .; j_call: TRBJ2-7; v_call: TRBV7-2; cdr3_aa: CASSLAVAGGSSSYEQYF
clone_size: many; j_call: TRBJ1-2; v_call: TRBV3-1; cdr3_aa: CASSPNVGDYGYTF
clone_size: .; j_call: TRBJ2-2; v_call: TRBV5-8; cdr3_aa: CASSFTGGWNTGELFF
clone_size: many; j_call: TRBJ1-5; v_call: TRBV12-3/TRBV12-4; cdr3_aa: CASTPGQPHQPQHF
clone_size: many; j_call: TRBJ1-1; v_call: TRBV5-1; cdr3_aa: CASSFEGGNTEAFF
clone_size: many; j_call: TRBJ1-2; v_call: TRBV20-1; cdr3_aa: CSAGPTGNYGYTF
clone_size: few; j_call: TRBJ2-7; v_call: TRBV7-9; cdr3_aa: CASSLFPIGRPGLATEQYF
clone_size: many; j_call: TRBJ2-2; v_call: TRBV7-9; cdr3_aa: CASSDSGGGVRTGELFF
clone_size: many; j_call: TRBJ2-1; v_call: TRBV29-1; cdr3_aa: CSVEDPGEYEQFF
clone_size: many; j_call: TRBJ1-1; v_call: TRBV28; cdr3_aa: CASTLGGLGDTEAFF
clone_size: many; j_call: TRBJ2-1; v_call: TRBV7-9; cdr3_aa: CASSSFGQTRGDEQFF